This T cell receptor beta chain was recorded in a study of metastatic and nonmetastatic thyroid tumors. About the research overall: Repertoires of blood and of tissue (tumor or nodule) from malignant and benign thyroid patients were compared.

Germline values: CDR1 SGHAT, CDR2 FQNNGV. CDR3 length: 14 residues. Trimming left V 1 base short and J 1 base short, with 8 bases between. Study-level results: Significantly higher TCR beta diversity was reportedly seen in malignant thyroid tumors than benign nodules, in blood and tumor.

On this clone itself: Its specificity is not known.

In the authors' workflow: A classifier for distant metastasis in papillary thyroid cancer was constructed using CDR3 differences observed across clinicopathological groups. TCRdb called clones again from the PCR reads with MiXCR. TCRdb's processing, not the authors', yielded these V and J calls. The sample shows about 23,000 clones, around 20% of them seen only once. Each patient went into thyroid surgery without having received any treatment. The sample was blood. J is TRBJ2-7 and V is TRBV11-2; perhaps TRBD1 as D (6 bases). The clonotype originates from a female donor with papillary thyroid cancer or a benign thyroid nodule (not recorded which). Some clones in this sample may be carry-over from other donors' samples. As DNA, the CDR3 is TGTGCCAGCAGCTTAGGACAGGTTTCCTACGAGCAGTACTTC. Residues: CASSLGQVSYEQYF. Supplemented by reference TRBV11-2 and TRBJ2-7, the full variable domain reads EAGVAQSPRYKIIEKRQSVAFWCNPISGHATLYWYQQILGQGPKLLIQFQNNGVVDDSQLPKDRFSAERLKGVDSTLKIQPAKLEDSAVYLCASSLGQVSYEQYFGPGTRLTVT.